The clone carrying this T cell receptor beta chain has a handful of counts. The sample is drawn from a study of identical twins. Template switching added a universal primer binding site, and final cDNA carried unique molecular identifiers. TCRdb re-derived calls from the 5' RACE reads in MiXCR, one entry per CDR3 protein. The sample lists a few hundred thousand distinct CDR3 sequences, roughly a tenth occurring once. Trimming pared 5 bases from V and 4 bases from J, leaving 17 bases between. CDR1 and CDR2 (germline): SGHTA, FQGNSA. This CDR3 spans 16 amino acids. The sequence came from a man between 45 and 60 years old in good health. The specimen sequenced was memory T cells sorted from blood. The V gene is TRBV7-2, the J gene TRBJ2-2; no clear D gene. Here the CDR3 DNA reads TGTGCCAGCAGCGTTAGATCCACGGTGTTCACCGGGGAGCTGTTTTTT. This encodes CASSVRSTVFTGELFF.